Below, 5 T cell receptor beta chains from the same sample are listed, as sequenced in a study of shared clonotypes between healthy human individuals (dated by TCRdb to about 2020). Libraries were built with the immunoSEQ multiplex PCR assay. TCRdb limited this immuneACCESS table to in-frame rearrangements with V and J called. A share of clones is missing; checked studies link under half to unresolved V genes, and the rest is unexplained. The sample table holds approximately 400,000 clones, of which roughly 96% were seen once. About 0.32% of the sample rests with the top ten. Material for sequencing was memory CD8+ T cells sorted from blood. The cell subset or site label corresponds to: CD45RO+ cells pooled with CCR7-negative TemRA cells. The receptor source for this set is a man aged 25 to 40 in good health.

The CDR3 spells CASGDRLNQPQHF. CDR3 DNA sequence: TGTGCCAGCGGGGACAGGCTCAATCAGCCCCAGCATTTT. The chain joins TRBV7-9 to TRBJ1-5; 8 bases are shared with TRBD1. The CDR3 consists of 13 residues. Losses at the gene ends were 8 bases for V and 3 bases for J; bases not matched to a gene: 3. Germline V CDR1 and CDR2: SEHNR, FQNEAQ (reference sequence). Full variable domain (outside the CDR3, taken from reference TRBV7-9 and TRBJ1-5): DTGVSQNPRHKITKRGQNVTFRCDPISEHNRLYWYRQTLGQGPEFLTYFQNEAQLEKSRLLSDRFSAERPKGSFSTLEIQRTEQGDSAMYLCASGDRLNQPQHFGDGTRLSIL.

J is TRBJ2-5 and V is TRBV19; D might be TRBD2 (6 bases). Germline loops: CDR1 LNHDA, CDR2 SQIVND (reference sequence). This CDR3 region has 14 residues. Trimming shortened V by 7 bases and J by 3 bases, and 15 bases separated the two germline ends. The CDR3, as DNA: TGTGCCAGTAAAACTAGCCCTGACAAAGAGACCCAGTACTTC. This sequence encodes CASKTSPDKETQYF.

CDR3 residues: CASSLASGTSGSGTFNEQFF. CDR3 coding DNA: TGTGCCAGCAGTTTGGCCTCCGGGACTAGCGGGAGCGGGACTTTTAATGAGCAGTTCTTC. This chain connects TRBV27 to TRBJ2-1, with 14 positions matching TRBD2. Germline CDR1 reads MNHEY; CDR2 reads SMNVEV (reference sequence). Germline trimming cut 3 bases from V and 7 bases from J; bases unmatched to any gene: 17. This CDR3 spans 20 amino acids.

The J gene is TRBJ2-1, the V gene TRBV7-2, with D tentatively TRBD1 or TRBD2 (7 bases each). The ends were cut back, 3 bases at V and 8 bases at J, with 14 bases in the middle. The CDR3 is made up of 14 amino acids. Germline values: CDR1 SGHTA, CDR2 FQGNSA. The CDR3 loop is CASSFDRAGDEQFF. The CDR3 DNA sequence: TGTGCCAGCAGCTTCGACAGGGCGGGGGATGAGCAGTTCTTC.

The chain joins TRBV30 to TRBJ2-1, with TRBD2 matching over 10 bases. Germline assignment: CDR1 GTSNPN and CDR2 SVGIG (reference sequence). V dropped 5 bases and J dropped 8; count of bases not matched to a gene: 9. This CDR3 has 14 amino acids. The CDR3 bases are TGTGCCTGGTCTGAAGCGGGAGGGAGCCATGAGCAGTTCTTC. Translating it yields CAWSEAGGSHEQFF. Using reference TRBV30 and TRBJ2-1 for the parts outside the CDR3, the full variable domain is SQTIHQWPATLVQPVGSPLSLECTVEGTSNPNLYWYRQAAGRGLQLLFYSVGIGQISSEVPQNLSASRPQDRQFILSSKKLLLSDSGFYLCAWSEAGGSHEQFFGPGTRLTVL.